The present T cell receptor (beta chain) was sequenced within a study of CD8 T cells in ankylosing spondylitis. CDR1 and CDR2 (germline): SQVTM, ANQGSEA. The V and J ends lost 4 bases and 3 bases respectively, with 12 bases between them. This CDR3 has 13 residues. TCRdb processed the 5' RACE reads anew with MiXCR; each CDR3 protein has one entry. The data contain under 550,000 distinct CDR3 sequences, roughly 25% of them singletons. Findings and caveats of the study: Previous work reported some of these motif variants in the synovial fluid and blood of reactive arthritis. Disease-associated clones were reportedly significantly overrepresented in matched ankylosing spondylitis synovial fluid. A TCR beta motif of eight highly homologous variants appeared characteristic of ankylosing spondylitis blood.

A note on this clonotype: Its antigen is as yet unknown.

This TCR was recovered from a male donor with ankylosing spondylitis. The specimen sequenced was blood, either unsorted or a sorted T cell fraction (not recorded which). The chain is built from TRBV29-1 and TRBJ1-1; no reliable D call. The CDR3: CSVGWNPDTEAFF. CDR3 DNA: TGCAGCGTTGGATGGAATCCGGACACTGAAGCTTTCTTT.